This record looks at one T cell receptor beta chain sequence and its context. The antigen is undetermined. The sample is drawn from a study of shared clonotypes between healthy human individuals. Study-level results: Sampling covered nothing but blood. Tissue TCR repertoires likely differ from those found in blood.

This CDR3 has 13 residues. With 5 bases removed from V and 8 bases from J, the gap between germline ends came to 15 bases. From germline, CDR1 is MNHEY and CDR2 SMNVEV (reference sequence). Study processing details: Filtering of immunoSEQ junctional sequences could not match full-length read filtering. Clones were sequenced by immunoSEQ multiplex PCR, and TCRdb holds only the in-frame ones, with some missing. For V, J and clone size, that table is used; D and trimming come from the DNA. The sample records about 480,000 clones, 75% to 80% being singletons. This chain connects TRBV27 to TRBJ1-2; D is possibly TRBD1 (6 bases). This sequence was found in a woman aged 40 to 55 in good health. Some clones in this sample may be carry-over from other donors' samples. Sequences were obtained from PBMCs. The CDR3 loop is CASSRKGVLGYTF. The CDR3 nucleotides are TGTGCCAGCAGTCGCAAGGGGGTCTTAGGCTACACCTTC.